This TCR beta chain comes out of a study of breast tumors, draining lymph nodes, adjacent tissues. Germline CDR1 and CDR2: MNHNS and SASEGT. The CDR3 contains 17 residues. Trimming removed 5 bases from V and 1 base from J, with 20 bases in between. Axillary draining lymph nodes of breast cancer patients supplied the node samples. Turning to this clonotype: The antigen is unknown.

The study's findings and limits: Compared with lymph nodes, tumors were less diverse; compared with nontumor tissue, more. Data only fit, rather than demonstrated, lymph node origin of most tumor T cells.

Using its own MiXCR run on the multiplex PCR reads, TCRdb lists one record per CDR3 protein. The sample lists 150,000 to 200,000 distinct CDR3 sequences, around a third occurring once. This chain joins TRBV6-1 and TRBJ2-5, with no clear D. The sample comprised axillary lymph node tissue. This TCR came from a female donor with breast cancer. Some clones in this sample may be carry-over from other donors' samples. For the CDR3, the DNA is TGTGCCAGCAGTCACGGATATGGGTCGGGTATCCAAGAGACCCAGTACTTC. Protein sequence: CASSHGYGSGIQETQYF.